These T cell receptor beta chains were read from a single sample in a study of T cell repertoires in cytomegalovirus infection. One entry per CDR3 protein results from TCRdb running MiXCR on the reads. The sample yields fewer than 400,000 distinct CDR3 sequences, about a sixth seen once. Sample: PBMCs. These receptors were collected from a human donor in good health (CMV status not recorded). Some clones in this sample may be carry-over from other donors' samples. The CDR3 runs from the conserved cysteine through the conserved F or W. A D gene is named only where the DNA matches it firmly. Not every row has a clone size; where given, it reads once, few, many or a size class.

j_gene: TRBJ2-5; d_gene: NA; v_gene: TRBV5-1; abundance: NA; CDR3aa: CASSQQGRKEETQYF; CDR3nt: TGCGCCAGCAGTCAACAGGGCCGGAAGGAAGAGACCCAGTACTTC
j_gene: TRBJ2-1; d_gene: NA; v_gene: TRBV7-2; abundance: many; CDR3aa: CASSFRGAAVYNEQFF; CDR3nt: TGTGCCAGCAGCTTCCGGGGGGCAGCGGTCTACAATGAGCAGTTCTTC
j_gene: TRBJ2-1; d_gene: TRBD2; v_gene: TRBV4-3; abundance: NA; CDR3aa: CASSQDPIAGHYNEQFF; CDR3nt: TGCGCCAGCAGCCAAGACCCTATAGCGGGCCACTACAATGAGCAGTTCTTC
j_gene: TRBJ2-1; d_gene: NA; v_gene: TRBV12-3/TRBV12-4; abundance: NA; CDR3aa: CASRLIENNEQFF; CDR3nt: TGTGCCAGCAGGCTGATAGAAAACAATGAGCAGTTCTTC
j_gene: TRBJ2-3; d_gene: NA; v_gene: TRBV30; abundance: few; CDR3aa: CAWSGLSEGGWTDTQYF; CDR3nt: TGTGCCTGGAGTGGGCTGTCGGAGGGGGGATGGACAGATACGCAGTATTTT
j_gene: TRBJ1-2; d_gene: NA; v_gene: TRBV10-3; abundance: few; CDR3aa: CAISESSPVDGYTF; CDR3nt: TGTGCCATCAGTGAGTCGTCGCCCGTGGATGGCTACACCTTC
j_gene: TRBJ2-7; d_gene: NA; v_gene: TRBV5-4; abundance: NA; CDR3aa: CASSPTLSLVFRLDEQYF; CDR3nt: TGTGCCAGCAGCCCCACGCTCTCACTAGTATTTCGCTTAGACGAGCAGTACTTC
j_gene: TRBJ1-5; d_gene: NA; v_gene: TRBV28; abundance: many; CDR3aa: CASSLSTGGNQPQHF; CDR3nt: TGTGCCAGCAGTTTGAGCACCGGGGGCAATCAGCCCCAGCATTTT
j_gene: TRBJ1-1; d_gene: TRBD1; v_gene: TRBV27; abundance: few; CDR3aa: CASSFTGVYTEAFF; CDR3nt: TGTGCCAGCAGTTTTACAGGGGTGTACACTGAAGCTTTCTTT
j_gene: TRBJ1-5; d_gene: TRBD1; v_gene: TRBV6-2/TRBV6-3; abundance: NA; CDR3aa: CASSYDRVHQPQHF; CDR3nt: TGTGCCAGCAGTTACGACAGGGTTCATCAGCCCCAGCATTTT
j_gene: TRBJ1-1; d_gene: TRBD1; v_gene: TRBV2; abundance: NA; CDR3aa: CASSTLRDRELRGTEAFF; CDR3nt: TGTGCCAGCAGTACACTCCGGGACAGAGAATTAAGGGGCACTGAAGCTTTCTTT
j_gene: TRBJ2-1; d_gene: NA; v_gene: TRBV3-1; abundance: NA; CDR3aa: CASSQERGARGEQFF; CDR3nt: TGTGCCAGCAGCCAAGAGAGGGGGGCGCGGGGTGAGCAGTTCTTC
j_gene: TRBJ2-3; d_gene: TRBD1; v_gene: TRBV10-3; abundance: NA; CDR3aa: CAIRGQGPTDTQYF; CDR3nt: TGTGCCATCAGGGGACAGGGCCCCACAGATACGCAGTATTTT
j_gene: TRBJ1-5; d_gene: NA; v_gene: TRBV7-8; abundance: few; CDR3aa: CASSFGSLEPQHF; CDR3nt: TGTGCCAGCAGCTTCGGGAGTCTTGAGCCCCAGCATTTT
j_gene: TRBJ1-1; d_gene: NA; v_gene: TRBV6-2/TRBV6-3; abundance: NA; CDR3aa: CASRIGMNTEAFF; CDR3nt: TGTGCCAGCAGAATAGGAATGAACACTGAAGCTTTCTTT
j_gene: TRBJ2-1; d_gene: NA; v_gene: TRBV12-3/TRBV12-4; abundance: few; CDR3aa: CASSLDQADEQFF; CDR3nt: TGTGCCAGCAGTCTCGACCAGGCGGATGAGCAGTTCTTC
j_gene: TRBJ2-7; d_gene: NA; v_gene: TRBV2; abundance: NA; CDR3aa: CASLVSLRTYEQYF; CDR3nt: TGTGCCAGCCTAGTATCCCTTCGCACCTACGAGCAGTACTTC
j_gene: TRBJ1-1; d_gene: TRBD1; v_gene: TRBV11-1; abundance: many; CDR3aa: CASSLQGRDTEAFF; CDR3nt: TGTGCCAGCAGCCTACAGGGGAGAGACACTGAAGCTTTCTTT
j_gene: TRBJ1-1; d_gene: NA; v_gene: TRBV7-9; abundance: NA; CDR3aa: CASSLARGVNTEAFF; CDR3nt: TGTGCCAGCAGCTTAGCGCGGGGGGTGAACACTGAAGCTTTCTTT
j_gene: TRBJ2-7; d_gene: NA; v_gene: TRBV7-2; abundance: many; CDR3aa: CASSLVRTYTYEQYF; CDR3nt: TGTGCCAGCAGCTTAGTGCGGACGTATACCTACGAGCAGTACTTC
j_gene: TRBJ2-3; d_gene: TRBD2; v_gene: TRBV4-2; abundance: NA; CDR3aa: CASSQEPSGSSTDTQYF; CDR3nt: TGTGCCAGCAGCCAAGAACCCAGCGGGAGTAGTACAGATACGCAGTATTTT
j_gene: TRBJ2-1; d_gene: TRBD1; v_gene: TRBV12-5; abundance: NA; CDR3aa: CASGLGTGGSYNEQFF; CDR3nt: TGTGCTAGTGGCCTGGGGACAGGGGGCTCCTACAATGAGCAGTTCTTC
j_gene: TRBJ2-5; d_gene: TRBD1; v_gene: TRBV10-3; abundance: many; CDR3aa: CATRTGSETQYF; CDR3nt: TGTGCCACCAGGACAGGTTCCGAGACCCAGTACTTC
j_gene: TRBJ1-1; d_gene: NA; v_gene: TRBV4-1; abundance: NA; CDR3aa: CASSQGAGRGLNTEAFF; CDR3nt: TGCGCCAGCAGCCAAGGCGCAGGACGGGGATTGAACACTGAAGCTTTCTTT
j_gene: TRBJ2-4; d_gene: NA; v_gene: TRBV12-3/TRBV12-4; abundance: NA; CDR3aa: CASSLRWGRPGDIQYF; CDR3nt: TGTGCCAGCAGTTTGAGGTGGGGTAGACCGGGGGACATTCAGTACTTC
j_gene: TRBJ2-5; d_gene: NA; v_gene: TRBV7-2; abundance: few; CDR3aa: CASSWAGRETQYF; CDR3nt: TGTGCCAGCAGCTGGGCGGGAAGGGAGACCCAGTACTTC
j_gene: TRBJ2-1; d_gene: NA; v_gene: TRBV12-5; abundance: NA; CDR3aa: CASGLVQQRWSYNEQFF; CDR3nt: TGTGCTAGTGGTTTGGTACAACAGCGGTGGTCCTACAATGAGCAGTTCTTC
j_gene: TRBJ2-7; d_gene: TRBD1; v_gene: TRBV20-1; abundance: NA; CDR3aa: CSARGSPGTEPYEQYF; CDR3nt: TGCAGTGCTAGGGGGTCTCCCGGGACAGAGCCCTACGAGCAGTACTTC
j_gene: TRBJ1-1; d_gene: NA; v_gene: TRBV12-3/TRBV12-4; abundance: NA; CDR3aa: CANSLPQGNTEAFF; CDR3nt: TGTGCCAACAGTCTCCCACAGGGGAACACTGAAGCTTTCTTT
j_gene: TRBJ2-3; d_gene: TRBD2; v_gene: TRBV12-3/TRBV12-4; abundance: NA; CDR3aa: CASSQGTSGGSFTDTQYF; CDR3nt: TGTGCCAGCAGCCAGGGGACTAGCGGGGGGTCTTTCACAGATACGCAGTATTTT
j_gene: TRBJ2-1; d_gene: NA; v_gene: TRBV12-5; abundance: few; CDR3aa: CASGLRSVGSYNEQFF; CDR3nt: TGTGCTAGTGGTCTTCGCTCGGTGGGCTCTTACAATGAGCAGTTCTTC
j_gene: TRBJ2-7; d_gene: NA; v_gene: TRBV27; abundance: once; CDR3aa: CASTDHRVHEQYF; CDR3nt: TGTGCCAGCACGGACCACAGGGTGCACGAGCAGTACTTC
j_gene: TRBJ1-2; d_gene: TRBD1; v_gene: TRBV20-1; abundance: few; CDR3aa: CSVEGASGYTF; CDR3nt: TGCAGTGTTGAGGGGGCTTCAGGCTACACCTTC
j_gene: TRBJ1-6; d_gene: NA; v_gene: TRBV12-3/TRBV12-4; abundance: many; CDR3aa: CASSLRRTEGSNSPLHF; CDR3nt: TGTGCCAGCAGTCTACGTCGGACGGAAGGAAGTAATTCACCCCTCCACTTT
j_gene: TRBJ1-4; d_gene: TRBD1; v_gene: TRBV9; abundance: few; CDR3aa: CASSGTGGKTTNEKLFF; CDR3nt: TGTGCCAGCAGCGGGACAGGGGGCAAAACAACTAATGAAAAACTGTTTTTT
j_gene: TRBJ1-2; d_gene: NA; v_gene: TRBV29-1; abundance: NA; CDR3aa: CSVETGRRYTF; CDR3nt: TGCAGCGTTGAAACAGGGAGACGCTACACCTTC
j_gene: TRBJ2-7; d_gene: TRBD2; v_gene: TRBV6-6; abundance: many; CDR3aa: CATGREFEQYF; CDR3nt: TGTGCCACCGGGAGGGAGTTCGAGCAGTACTTC
j_gene: TRBJ2-7; d_gene: TRBD2; v_gene: TRBV12-3/TRBV12-4; abundance: few; CDR3aa: CASSHGGVSYEQYF; CDR3nt: TGTGCCAGCTCCCACGGGGGGGTATCCTACGAGCAGTACTTC
j_gene: TRBJ1-3; d_gene: NA; v_gene: TRBV20-1; abundance: NA; CDR3aa: CSASPRGANYGNTIYF; CDR3nt: TGCAGTGCTAGCCCTCGGGGGGCCAATTATGGAAACACCATATATTTT
j_gene: TRBJ1-1; d_gene: NA; v_gene: TRBV6-2/TRBV6-3; abundance: NA; CDR3aa: CASRFNTEAFF; CDR3nt: TGTGCCAGCAGATTCAACACTGAAGCTTTCTTT
j_gene: TRBJ1-2; d_gene: TRBD1; v_gene: TRBV23-1; abundance: NA; CDR3aa: CASSQPDRGPGLYGYTF; CDR3nt: TGCGCCAGCAGTCAACCGGACAGGGGGCCGGGGCTATATGGCTACACCTTC
j_gene: TRBJ1-1; d_gene: NA; v_gene: TRBV7-8; abundance: many; CDR3aa: CASSSITPSVSVNTEAFF; CDR3nt: TGTGCCAGCAGCTCCATCACCCCGAGTGTATCCGTGAACACTGAAGCTTTCTTT
j_gene: TRBJ1-5; d_gene: NA; v_gene: TRBV20-1; abundance: NA; CDR3aa: CSARVKDQPQHF; CDR3nt: TGCAGTGCTAGAGTCAAGGATCAGCCCCAGCATTTT
j_gene: TRBJ2-1; d_gene: NA; v_gene: TRBV7-2; abundance: many; CDR3aa: CASRRGGDGNEQFF; CDR3nt: TGTGCCAGCAGGAGGGGCGGGGACGGCAATGAGCAGTTCTTC
j_gene: TRBJ2-3; d_gene: TRBD2; v_gene: TRBV7-9; abundance: many; CDR3aa: CATPTSGATDTQYF; CDR3nt: TGTGCCACCCCGACTAGCGGGGCCACAGATACGCAGTATTTT
j_gene: TRBJ1-5; d_gene: NA; v_gene: TRBV3-1; abundance: few; CDR3aa: CASSQGLGQPQHF; CDR3nt: TGTGCCAGCAGCCAAGGGTTAGGGCAGCCCCAGCATTTT
j_gene: TRBJ2-2; d_gene: TRBD1; v_gene: TRBV12-3/TRBV12-4; abundance: few; CDR3aa: CAIPLEGQGAAGELFF; CDR3nt: TGTGCCATTCCTCTCGAGGGACAGGGGGCCGCCGGGGAGCTGTTTTTT
j_gene: TRBJ2-3; d_gene: NA; v_gene: TRBV7-2; abundance: many; CDR3aa: CASSLSVAAVDTQYF; CDR3nt: TGTGCCAGCAGCCTATCAGTAGCGGCGGTGGATACGCAGTATTTT
j_gene: TRBJ2-7; d_gene: NA; v_gene: TRBV15; abundance: NA; CDR3aa: CATSRDQGLYEQYF; CDR3nt: TGTGCCACCAGCAGAGATCAGGGTCTCTACGAGCAGTACTTC
j_gene: TRBJ2-2; d_gene: TRBD1; v_gene: TRBV12-3/TRBV12-4; abundance: many; CDR3aa: CASSSLTRWTGNTGELFF; CDR3nt: TGTGCCAGCAGTTCCCTCACCCGTTGGACAGGAAACACCGGGGAGCTGTTTTTT
j_gene: TRBJ2-1; d_gene: NA; v_gene: TRBV5-4; abundance: many; CDR3aa: CASSSGARVVKFF; CDR3nt: TGTGCCAGCAGCTCGGGGGCCAGGGTGGTAAAGTTCTTC
j_gene: TRBJ1-5; d_gene: TRBD1; v_gene: TRBV12-3/TRBV12-4; abundance: many; CDR3aa: CASSFSPGTGVQPQHF; CDR3nt: TGTGCCAGCAGTTTCTCCCCCGGGACAGGGGTTCAGCCCCAGCATTTT
j_gene: TRBJ2-7; d_gene: NA; v_gene: TRBV7-2; abundance: many; CDR3aa: CASSTRQVYEQYF; CDR3nt: TGTGCCAGCAGCACCCGACAGGTCTACGAGCAGTACTTC